The T cell receptor (beta chain) described here comes from a study of T cells in narcolepsy listed by TCRdb under 2018. Regarding the complete study: The study enrolled patients with narcolepsy type 1 or type 2 (NT1, NT2) together with healthy control donors. Autoreactive T cells targeting hypocretin neuron self-antigens (hypocretin, TRIB2) were sought in narcolepsy patients, and TCR Vbeta sequencing was used to track clonotypes in blood and CSF. Results the study describes overall, beyond this receptor: According to the report, autoreactive clonotypes were detected serially in the blood of the same patients and of different patients, but not in healthy controls. Numbers of sequenced blood memory CD4+ clonotypes were comparable, averaging around 40,000 in patients and more than 30,000 in controls. No sequences matching autoreactive T cell clones were contained in some blood memory CD4+ repertoires from patients and controls. HCRT-specific and TRIB2-specific autoreactive clonotypes were highlighted in plots that compared CD4+ T cell clonotypes in CSF versus blood from the same patient.

Concerning this clone itself: The specificity of this receptor is unknown. No much larger clone is present one base from it, and per-base qualities are unavailable.

The library was prepared using the immunoSEQ multiplex PCR assay. TCRdb took this table from immuneACCESS and kept in-frame rearrangements with V and J called. Such tables lack part of the clones; where checked against another copy, unresolved V genes explain under half of the gap, and the rest is unexplained. This sample holds tens of thousands of clones; roughly 74% were observed only once. The top ten clonotypes cover 3% to 4% of the sample. CDR1 MNHNS and CDR2 SASEGT are derived from the germline V gene. From its cysteine to its phenylalanine, the CDR3 spans 12 amino acids. Only the CDR3 DNA stays, 36 bases, in frame from base 1. V is clipped by 4 bases and J by 3 bases, and the sequence between their germline boundaries is 6 bases long. For TCR Vbeta sequencing, memory CD4+ T cells were sorted ex vivo from the peripheral blood of narcolepsy patients and healthy controls.

The sequenced sample was CD45RA- memory CD4+ T cells from PBMCs. This sample's cell subset or site label indicates: memory T cells sorted ex vivo from peripheral blood. The TCR originated in a human donor with narcolepsy. Recombination connected TRBV6-1 to TRBJ1-1; the D gene remains uncertain. The bases read TGTGCCAGCAGTGTCCGGGACACTGAAGCTTTCTTT. It encodes CASSVRDTEAFF.